This TCR beta chain came from a study of OX40 agonist ivuxolimab in advanced cancers. Study information: Treatment of patients was with ivuxolimab, an agonistic anti-OX40 (CD134) antibody.

Clones were read by immunoSEQ multiplex PCR, and TCRdb kept only the in-frame ones, dropping some. The repertoire has 55,000 to 75,000 clones, roughly 87% of them found once; the top ten carry approximately 2%. With respect to this clone: Its antigen remains unknown.

CDR1 and CDR2 from the germline V gene are SNHLY and FYNNEI. The ends lost 4 bases at V and 5 bases at J; junction bases unmatched: 3. This CDR3 is 14 amino acids long. Notes on the study in general: On average, a greater number of expanded clones characterised CD8+ T cells relative to CD4+.

The chain uses TRBV2 and TRBJ1-5, with 9 bases fitting TRBD1. The receptor comes from an adult with an advanced solid tumor such as melanoma, head and neck, liver or kidney cancer. This material consisted of CD4+ or CD8+ T cells sorted from blood, taken in a trial of the OX40 agonist ivuxolimab. DNA for the CDR3: TGTGCCAGCAGTGGGACAGGGGAGGATCAGCCCCAGCATTTT. It encodes CASSGTGEDQPQHF.